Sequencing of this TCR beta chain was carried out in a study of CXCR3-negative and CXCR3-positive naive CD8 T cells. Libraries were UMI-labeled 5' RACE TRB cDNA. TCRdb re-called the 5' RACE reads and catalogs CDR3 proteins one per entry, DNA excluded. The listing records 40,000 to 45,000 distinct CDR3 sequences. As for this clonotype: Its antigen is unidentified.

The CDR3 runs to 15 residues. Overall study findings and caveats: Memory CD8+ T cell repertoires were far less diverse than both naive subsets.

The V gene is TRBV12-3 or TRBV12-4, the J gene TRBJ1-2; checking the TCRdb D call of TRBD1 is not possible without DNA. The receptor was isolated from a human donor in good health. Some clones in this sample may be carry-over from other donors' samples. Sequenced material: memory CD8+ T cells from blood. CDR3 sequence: CASSSGTGASYGYTF.